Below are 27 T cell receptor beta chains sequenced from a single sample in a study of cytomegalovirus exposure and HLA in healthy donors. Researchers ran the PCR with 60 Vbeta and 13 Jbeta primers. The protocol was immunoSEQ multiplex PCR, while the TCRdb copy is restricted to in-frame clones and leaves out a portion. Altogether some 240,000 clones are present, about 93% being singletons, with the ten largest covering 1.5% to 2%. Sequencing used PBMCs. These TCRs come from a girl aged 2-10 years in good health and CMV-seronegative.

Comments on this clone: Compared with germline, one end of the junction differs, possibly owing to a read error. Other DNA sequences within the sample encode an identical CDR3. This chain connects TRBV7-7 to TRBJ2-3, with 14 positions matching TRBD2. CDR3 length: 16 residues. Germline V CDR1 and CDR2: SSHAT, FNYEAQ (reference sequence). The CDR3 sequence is CASSLGTSGGTDTQYF. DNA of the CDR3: TGTGCTAGCAGCCTCGGGACTAGCGGGGGAACAGATACGCAGTATTTT.

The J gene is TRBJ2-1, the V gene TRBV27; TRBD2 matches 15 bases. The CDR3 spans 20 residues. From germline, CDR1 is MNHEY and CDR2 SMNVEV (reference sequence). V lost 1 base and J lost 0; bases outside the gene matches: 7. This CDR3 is CASSLLGTSGGPRSYNEQFF. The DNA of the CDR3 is TGTGCCAGCAGTTTATTAGGGACTAGCGGGGGGCCCCGCTCCTACAATGAGCAGTTCTTC.

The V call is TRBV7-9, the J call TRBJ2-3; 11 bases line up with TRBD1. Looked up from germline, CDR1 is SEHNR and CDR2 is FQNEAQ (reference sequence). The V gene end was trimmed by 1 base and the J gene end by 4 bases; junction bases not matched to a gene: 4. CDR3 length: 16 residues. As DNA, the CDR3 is TGTGCCAGCAGCTTAGTGGACAGGGGGCTTTCAGATACGCAGTATTTT. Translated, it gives CASSLVDRGLSDTQYF.

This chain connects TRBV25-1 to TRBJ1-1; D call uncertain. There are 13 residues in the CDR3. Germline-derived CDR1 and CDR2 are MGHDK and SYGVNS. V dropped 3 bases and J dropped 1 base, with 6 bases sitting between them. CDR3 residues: CASSEHKNTEAFF. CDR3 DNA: TGTGCCAGCAGTGAGCACAAGAACACTGAAGCTTTCTTT.

The CDR3 protein is CSVKGANQPQHF. The CDR3, as DNA: TGCAGCGTGAAGGGGGCGAATCAGCCCCAGCATTTT. The chain uses TRBV29-1 and TRBJ1-5; 7 bases match TRBD1. CDR1 is SQVTM, CDR2 ANQGSEA, per germline. Trimming at V came to 6 bases and at J to 4 bases, leaving 3 bases not matched to a gene. The CDR3 is 12 residues long. The full variable domain, in which reference TRBV29-1 and TRBJ1-5 provide the parts outside the CDR3, is SAVISQKPSRDICQRGTSLTIQCQVDSQVTMMFWYRQQPGQSLTLIATANQGSEATYESGFVIDKFPISRPNLTFSTLTVSNMSPEDSSIYLCSVKGANQPQHFGDGTRLSIL.

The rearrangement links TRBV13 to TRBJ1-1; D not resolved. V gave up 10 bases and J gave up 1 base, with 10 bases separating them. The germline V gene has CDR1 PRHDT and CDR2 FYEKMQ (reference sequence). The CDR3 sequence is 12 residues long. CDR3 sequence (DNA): TGTGCCACCCGAGAAGCGAACACTGAAGCTTTCTTT. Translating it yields CATREANTEAFF.

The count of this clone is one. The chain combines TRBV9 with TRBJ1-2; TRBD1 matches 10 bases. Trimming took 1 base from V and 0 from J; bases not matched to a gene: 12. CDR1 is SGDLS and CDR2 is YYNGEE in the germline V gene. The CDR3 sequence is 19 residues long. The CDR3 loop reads CASSVSSGTGEGSNYGYTF. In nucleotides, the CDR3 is TGTGCCAGCAGCGTATCCAGTGGGACAGGGGAGGGATCTAACTATGGCTACACCTTC.

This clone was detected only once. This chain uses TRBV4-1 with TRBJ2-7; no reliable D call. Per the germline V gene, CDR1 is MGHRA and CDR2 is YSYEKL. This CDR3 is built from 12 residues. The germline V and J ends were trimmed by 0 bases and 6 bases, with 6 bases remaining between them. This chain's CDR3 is CASSQEVGEQYF. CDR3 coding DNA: TGCGCCAGCAGCCAAGAGGTCGGCGAGCAGTACTTC.

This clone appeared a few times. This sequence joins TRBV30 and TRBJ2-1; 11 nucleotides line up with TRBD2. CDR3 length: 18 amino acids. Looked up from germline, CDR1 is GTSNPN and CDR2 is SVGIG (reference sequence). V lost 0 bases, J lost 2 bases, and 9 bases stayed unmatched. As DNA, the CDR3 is TGTGCCTGGAGTGTACGGGGTAGCGGGAGGGCCACCTACAATGAGCAGTTCTTC. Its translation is CAWSVRGSGRATYNEQFF. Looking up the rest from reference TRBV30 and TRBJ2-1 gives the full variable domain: SQTIHQWPATLVQPVGSPLSLECTVEGTSNPNLYWYRQAAGRGLQLLFYSVGIGQISSEVPQNLSASRPQDRQFILSSKKLLLSDSGFYLCAWSVRGSGRATYNEQFFGPGTRLTVL.

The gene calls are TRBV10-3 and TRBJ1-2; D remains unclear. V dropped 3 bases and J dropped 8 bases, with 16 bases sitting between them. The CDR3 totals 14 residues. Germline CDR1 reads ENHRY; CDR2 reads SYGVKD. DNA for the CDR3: TGTGCCATCAGTGAAAAATCCGTTGGTCGGGGCTACACCTTC. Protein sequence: CAISEKSVGRGYTF.

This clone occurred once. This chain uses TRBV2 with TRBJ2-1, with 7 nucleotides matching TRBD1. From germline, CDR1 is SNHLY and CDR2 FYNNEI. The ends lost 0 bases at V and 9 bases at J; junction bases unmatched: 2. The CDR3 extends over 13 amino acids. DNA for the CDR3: TGTGCCAGCAGTGAAGCGAGGGACAGTGAGCAGTTCTTC. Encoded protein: CASSEARDSEQFF.

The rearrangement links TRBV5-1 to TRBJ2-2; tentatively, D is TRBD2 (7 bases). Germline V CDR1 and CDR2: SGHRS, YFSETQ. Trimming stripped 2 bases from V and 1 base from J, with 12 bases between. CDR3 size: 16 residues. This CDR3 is CASSFLGGQNTGELFF. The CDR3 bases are TGCGCCAGCAGCTTCTTGGGGGGGCAGAACACCGGGGAGCTGTTTTTT.

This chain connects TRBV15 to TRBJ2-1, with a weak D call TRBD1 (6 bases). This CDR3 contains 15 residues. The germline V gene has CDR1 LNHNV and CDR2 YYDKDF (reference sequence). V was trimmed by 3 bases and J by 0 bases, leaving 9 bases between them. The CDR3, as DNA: TGTGCCACCAGCAGGGAACAGGGCTCCTACAATGAGCAGTTCTTC. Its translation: CATSREQGSYNEQFF.

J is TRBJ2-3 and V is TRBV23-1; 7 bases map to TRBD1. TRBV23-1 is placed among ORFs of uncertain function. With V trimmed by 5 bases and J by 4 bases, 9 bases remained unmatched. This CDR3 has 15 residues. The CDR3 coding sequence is TGCGCCAGCAGTTTAAGGGACAGATGGTCAGATACGCAGTATTTT. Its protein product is CASSLRDRWSDTQYF.

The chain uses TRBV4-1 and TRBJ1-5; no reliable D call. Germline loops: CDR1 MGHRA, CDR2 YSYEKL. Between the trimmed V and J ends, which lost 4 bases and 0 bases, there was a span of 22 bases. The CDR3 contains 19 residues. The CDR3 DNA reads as TGCGCCAGCAGCCTTATTCCAAATTGGGCAGTCTATAGCAATCAGCCCCAGCATTTT. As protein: CASSLIPNWAVYSNQPQHF.

The CDR3: CASSLAGGWETQYF. The DNA for the CDR3 is TGTGCCAGCAGCTTAGCGGGGGGCTGGGAGACCCAGTACTTC. V usage is TRBV5-4 and J usage is TRBJ2-5; 9 nucleotides line up with TRBD2. V shed 2 bases and J 5 bases; nucleotides not matched to a gene: 4. Germline assignment: CDR1 SGHNT and CDR2 YYREEE (reference sequence). This CDR3 has 14 amino acids.

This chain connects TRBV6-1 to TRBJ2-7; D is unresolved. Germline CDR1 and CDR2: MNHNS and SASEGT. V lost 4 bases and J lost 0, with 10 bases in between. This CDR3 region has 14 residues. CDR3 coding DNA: TGTGCCAGCAGTGCGCTCACCGGCTCCTACGAGCAGTACTTC. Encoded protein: CASSALTGSYEQYF.

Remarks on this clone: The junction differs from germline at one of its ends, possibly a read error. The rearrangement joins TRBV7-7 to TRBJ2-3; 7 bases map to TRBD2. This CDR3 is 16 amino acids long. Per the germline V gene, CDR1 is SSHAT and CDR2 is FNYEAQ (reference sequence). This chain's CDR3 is CASSLGAGVHTDTQYF. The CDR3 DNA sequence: TGTGCTAGCAGCTTAGGCGCGGGGGTGCACACAGATACGCAGTATTTT.

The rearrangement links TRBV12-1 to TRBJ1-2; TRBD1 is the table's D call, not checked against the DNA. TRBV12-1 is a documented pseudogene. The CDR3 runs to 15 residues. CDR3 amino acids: CASSFATQGGYGYTF. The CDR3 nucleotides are TGTGCCAGCAGCTTTGCGACTCAGGGGGGCTATGGCTACACCTTC.

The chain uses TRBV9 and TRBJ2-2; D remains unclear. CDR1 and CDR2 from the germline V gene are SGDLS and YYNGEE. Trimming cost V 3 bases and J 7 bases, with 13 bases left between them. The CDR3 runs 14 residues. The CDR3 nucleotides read TGTGCCAGCAGCGCCGGCGGTGGCAGCGGGGAGCTGTTTTTT. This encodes CASSAGGGSGELFF.

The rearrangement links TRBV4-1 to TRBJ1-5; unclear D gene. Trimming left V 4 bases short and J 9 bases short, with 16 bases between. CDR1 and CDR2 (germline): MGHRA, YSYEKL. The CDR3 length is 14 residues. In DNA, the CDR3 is TGCGCCAGCAGCCCCGGTAGAGGCCTCTCGCCCCAGCATTTT. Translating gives CASSPGRGLSPQHF.

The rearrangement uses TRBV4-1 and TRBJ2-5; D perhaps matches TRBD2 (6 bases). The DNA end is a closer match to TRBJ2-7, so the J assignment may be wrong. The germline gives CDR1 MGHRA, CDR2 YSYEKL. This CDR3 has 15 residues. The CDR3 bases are TGCGCCAGCAGCCAAGAGGGGCTAGCGAGCTACGAGCAGTACTTC. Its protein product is CASSQEGLASYEQYF.

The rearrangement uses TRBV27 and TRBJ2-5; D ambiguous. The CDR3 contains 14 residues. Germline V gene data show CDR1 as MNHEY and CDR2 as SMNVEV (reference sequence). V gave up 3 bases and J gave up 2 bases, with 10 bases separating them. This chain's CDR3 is CASSLSTPQETQYF. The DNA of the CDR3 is TGTGCCAGCAGTTTGAGTACGCCACAAGAGACCCAGTACTTC.

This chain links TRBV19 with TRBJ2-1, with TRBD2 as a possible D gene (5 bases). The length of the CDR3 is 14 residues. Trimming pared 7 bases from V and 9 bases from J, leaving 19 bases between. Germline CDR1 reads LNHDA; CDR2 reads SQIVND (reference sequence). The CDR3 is CASTQEVANSEQFF. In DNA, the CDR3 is TGTGCCAGTACCCAGGAGGTTGCGAACAGTGAGCAGTTCTTC.

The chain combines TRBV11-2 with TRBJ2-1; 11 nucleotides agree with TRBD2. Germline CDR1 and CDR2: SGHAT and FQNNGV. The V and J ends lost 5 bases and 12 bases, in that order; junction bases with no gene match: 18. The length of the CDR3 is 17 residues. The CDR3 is CASSHIGGLAEAFGQFF. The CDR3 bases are TGTGCCAGCAGCCACATAGGGGGACTAGCGGAGGCCTTTGGGCAGTTCTTC.

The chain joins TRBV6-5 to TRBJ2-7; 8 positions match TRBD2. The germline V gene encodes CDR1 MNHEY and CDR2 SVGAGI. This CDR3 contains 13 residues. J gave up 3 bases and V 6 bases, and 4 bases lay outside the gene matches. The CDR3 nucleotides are TGTGCCAGCAGAGGGACTAGATACTACGAGCAGTACTTC. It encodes CASRGTRYYEQYF.

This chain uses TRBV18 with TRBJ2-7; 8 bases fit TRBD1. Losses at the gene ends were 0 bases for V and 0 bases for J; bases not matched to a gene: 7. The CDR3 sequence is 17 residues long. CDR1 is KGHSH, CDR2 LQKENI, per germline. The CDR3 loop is CASSPPPGTGLSYEQYF. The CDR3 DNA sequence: TGTGCCAGCTCACCACCCCCCGGGACAGGTCTCTCCTACGAGCAGTACTTC.